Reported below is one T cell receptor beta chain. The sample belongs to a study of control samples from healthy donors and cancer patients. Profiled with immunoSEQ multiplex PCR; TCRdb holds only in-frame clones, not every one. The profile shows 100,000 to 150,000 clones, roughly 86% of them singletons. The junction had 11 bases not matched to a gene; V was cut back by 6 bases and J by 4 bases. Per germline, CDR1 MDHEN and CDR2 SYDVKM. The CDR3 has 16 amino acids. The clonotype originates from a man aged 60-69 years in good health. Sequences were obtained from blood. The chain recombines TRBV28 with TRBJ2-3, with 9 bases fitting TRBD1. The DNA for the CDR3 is TGTGCCAGCAGGGGACAGGGCCTCTTCAGGGCAGATACGCAGTATTTT. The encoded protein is CASRGQGLFRADTQYF.